These T cell receptor beta chains were read from a single sample in a study of blood T cell repertoires in COVID-19. Clones were sequenced by immunoSEQ multiplex PCR, and TCRdb holds only the in-frame ones, with some missing. The sample yields around 430,000 clones, more than 75% seen once. Material for sequencing was PBMCs or T cells enriched from blood (not recorded which). These receptors were obtained from a woman aged 45 to 65 who had recovered from COVID-19. The CDR3 runs from the conserved cysteine through the conserved F or W. Fields, in order: V gene, J gene, CDR3 length, D gene, CDR3 protein. The D gene is left open where the match is weak.

>TRBV7-9|TRBJ1-1|13|NA
CASSLAANTEAFF
>TRBV20-1|TRBJ1-2|10|NA
CSASSRGYTF
>TRBV5-1|TRBJ1-1|13|TRBD1
CASSETGFTEAFF
>TRBV4-1|TRBJ1-1|15|NA
CASSLRTALNTEAFF
>TRBV12-3/TRBV12-4|TRBJ1-3|13|NA
CAIRPGSGNTIYF
>TRBV7-9|TRBJ1-3|15|TRBD1
CASTRQGPSGNTIYF
>TRBV3-1/TRBV3-2|TRBJ1-2|18|NA
CASSQDVGLGHSNYGYTF
>TRBV3-1/TRBV3-2|TRBJ2-5|14|NA
CASSQALRVETQYF
>TRBV24-1|TRBJ2-3|18|TRBD2
CATIPPRLAEPQTDTQYF
>TRBV18|TRBJ2-3|13|NA
CASSPSQRDTQYF
>TRBV7-9|TRBJ2-7|16|TRBD1
CASSFPGQGIGHEQYF
>TRBV6-5|TRBJ1-2|14|TRBD1
CASSGGTGRRGYTF
>TRBV15|TRBJ2-7|15|TRBD2
CATSRAAGGTYEQYF
>TRBV3-1/TRBV3-2|TRBJ2-4|18|TRBD1
CASSQGFRTGTGANIQYF
>TRBV7-9|TRBJ1-2|15|NA
CASSLSGAGPYGYTF
>TRBV2|TRBJ2-7|18|TRBD1
CASSEAATTGQYIYEQYF
>TRBV15|TRBJ2-3|15|NA
CATSTAGIRADTQYF
>TRBV29-1|TRBJ2-3|18|TRBD2
CSVKRAAGTSGRTDTQYF
>TRBV4-1|TRBJ1-2|15|NA
CASSPQAGANYGYTF
>TRBV7-2|TRBJ1-1|12|NA
CASSLDYQGAFF
>TRBV5-4|TRBJ2-2|16|TRBD1
CASSLSRGSDTGELFF
>TRBV14|TRBJ2-2|16|NA
CASSQVSGFDTGELFF
>TRBV28|TRBJ1-2|14|NA
CASSFAGGNYGYTF
>TRBV30|TRBJ1-1|13|NA
CAWTAPGDTEAFF
>TRBV12-3/TRBV12-4|TRBJ2-7|12|NA
CASSQTVPPKYF
>TRBV7-9|TRBJ1-2|16|NA
CASSPPGSLRKGGYTF
>TRBV28|TRBJ1-3|12|NA
CASSLAGNTIYF
>TRBV7-9|TRBJ2-5|13|TRBD1
CAIGTGSQETQYF
>TRBV27|TRBJ2-1|16|NA
CASSSLGGRIYNEQFF